This T cell receptor beta chain is drawn from a study of a mutant IDH1 vaccine in newly diagnosed glioma. The wider study: Sex distribution of treated patients was roughly 62% male and 37.5% female; mean age was 40.4 years. Every participant had undergone radiotherapy, temozolomide, or both before, and most underwent both. Points from the study as a whole: Vaccination elicited immune responses in roughly 93% of patients. Apparently, pseudoprogression bore no relation to changes among the top peripheral T cell clonotypes.

This CDR3 has 14 amino acids. CDR1 is SEHNR, CDR2 FQNEAQ, per germline (reference sequence). Trimming left V 0 bases short and J 7 bases short, with 9 bases between. Sequencing used immunoSEQ multiplex PCR; TCRdb keeps in-frame clones, though not all of them. Of nearly 70,000 clones detected, approximately 79% appear once; the ten largest clones hold 8.2%. The sample's time point: baseline, week 1 (first vaccination visit). The treatment: pre-vaccination baseline after standard-of-care therapy. This clone was observed a handful of times. Its antigen is not identified. This TCR was recovered from a man over 45 with glioma. The sequenced sample was PBMCs, obtained from a glioma patient treated with radiotherapy, temozolomide or both. This rearrangement joins TRBV7-9 to TRBJ2-2; D remains ambiguous. The CDR3 loop reads CASSLALRDGELFF. DNA for the CDR3: TGTGCCAGCAGCTTAGCGCTAAGGGACGGGGAGCTGTTTTTT.